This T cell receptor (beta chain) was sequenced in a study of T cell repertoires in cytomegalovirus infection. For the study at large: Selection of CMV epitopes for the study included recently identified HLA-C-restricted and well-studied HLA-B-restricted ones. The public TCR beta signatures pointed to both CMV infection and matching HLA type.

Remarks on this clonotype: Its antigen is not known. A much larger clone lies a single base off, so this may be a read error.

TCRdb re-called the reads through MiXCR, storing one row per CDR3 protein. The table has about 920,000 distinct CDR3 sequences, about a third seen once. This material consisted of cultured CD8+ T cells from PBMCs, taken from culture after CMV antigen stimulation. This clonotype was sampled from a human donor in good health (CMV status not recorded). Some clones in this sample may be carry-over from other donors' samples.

The CDR3 DNA reads TGTGTCAGCACCGGCTCCTACAATGAGCAGTTCTTC. Translation gives CVSTGSYNEQFF. The V call is TRBV11-2, the J call TRBJ2-1; D is uncertain. This CDR3 region has 12 residues. Germline V gene lookup returns CDR1 SGHAT and CDR2 FQNNGV. Drawing the rest from reference TRBV11-2 and TRBJ2-1, the complete variable domain is EAGVAQSPRYKIIEKRQSVAFWCNPISGHATLYWYQQILGQGPKLLIQFQNNGVVDDSQLPKDRFSAERLKGVDSTLKIQPAKLEDSAVYLCVSTGSYNEQFFGPGTRLTVL.